Presented here are 15 T cell receptor beta chains from one specimen sequenced in a study of tumor and adjacent non-tumor tissue in lung cancer. Three rounds of nested PCR, following a modified ARM-PCR protocol, produced the TCRbeta library. One entry per CDR3 protein results from TCRdb running MiXCR on the multiplex PCR reads. The sample comprises about 76,000 distinct CDR3 sequences, around 70% of which are singletons, and roughly 12% rests with the top ten. RNA was extracted from bulk tissue without any cell sorting. The specimen was lung tumor tissue. Receptors originate from a woman in her 70s with non-small cell lung cancer.

The rearrangement joins TRBV6-6 to TRBJ2-3; unclear D gene. The CDR3 is 15 amino acids. Looked up from germline, CDR1 is MNHNY and CDR2 is SVGAGI (reference sequence). Trimming took 7 bases from V and 3 from J, leaving 17 bases between them. The CDR3 region has the DNA TGTGCCAGCACCTACACCCGTGAGCCGACAGATACGCAGTATTTT. Translation gives CASTYTREPTDTQYF.

About this clonotype: Just one base apart from a much larger clone, this may be a read error. Since the CDR3 does not end with the conserved phenylalanine or tryptophan, this likely comes from a read error. The chain joins TRBV28 to TRBJ2-7; tentatively, D is TRBD2 (6 bases). CDR1 is MDHEN, CDR2 SYDVKM, per germline. This CDR3 region has 15 residues. V lost 2 bases and J 0 bases, leaving 11 bases between the germline ends. CDR3 in DNA: TGTGCCAGCAGTTTAGAGGCGGGGTCCTCCTACGAGCAGTACTTA. It specifies CASSLEAGSSYEQYL.

Note on this clonotype: The CDR3 does not close with the conserved phenylalanine or tryptophan, likely indicating a read error. J is TRBJ2-1 and V is TRBV29-1; 9 positions match TRBD1. There are 15 residues in the CDR3. The V gene end was trimmed by 4 bases and the J gene end by 6 bases; junction bases not matched to a gene: 10. Germline CDR1 reads SQVTM; CDR2 reads ANQGSEA. In DNA, the CDR3 is TGCAGCGTTGCAATAGAGACAGGGGGTTTCAATGAGCAGTTCCTC. Translation gives CSVAIETGGFNEQFL.

By share, this clonotype counts as medium-sized. The rearrangement links TRBV6-5 to TRBJ2-5; perhaps TRBD2 as D (5 bases). V was clipped by 0 bases and J by 5 bases, with 13 bases between them. The germline CDR1 and CDR2 sequences are MNHEY and SVGAGI. This CDR3 region has 15 residues. The CDR3 region is CASSYSRTGWETQYF. CDR3 sequence (DNA): TGTGCCAGCAGTTACTCGCGGACTGGGTGGGAGACCCAGTACTTC.

With respect to this clonotype: One end of the junction varies from germline; a read error may be responsible. The chain carries TRBV6-5 and TRBJ2-5; 7 bases are shared with TRBD1. Germline CDR1 reads MNHEY; CDR2 reads SVGAGI. The CDR3 sequence is 15 residues long. The CDR3 is CTSSPLTGNQETQYF. The CDR3 DNA reads as TGTACCAGCAGCCCCCTGACAGGGAACCAAGAGACACAGTACTTC.

This clonotype has only one observation. One end of the junction fails to match germline, which may point to a read error. The chain recombines TRBV5-4 with TRBJ1-2; D uncertain. The CDR3 runs 15 residues. The germline CDR1 and CDR2 sequences are SGHNT and YYREEE (reference sequence). The CDR3 region has the DNA TGTGCCAGCAGCTTGGGGAGGCCAGGTGTGGCTGGCTTCACCTTC. Its protein product is CASSLGRPGVAGFTF.

This clonotype was observed many times. This chain uses TRBV7-9 with TRBJ1-2, with TRBD1 matching over 8 bases. The CDR3 covers 14 residues. The V and J ends lost 5 bases and 4 bases, in that order; junction bases with no gene match: 6. In germline, CDR1 is SEHNR, CDR2 FQNEAQ (reference sequence). As DNA, the CDR3 is TGTGCCAGCAGCATGGGACAGGACTTCTATGGCTACACCTTC. Translating it yields CASSMGQDFYGYTF.

As concerns this clonotype: This clone may be a read error of a much larger clone one base away. The chain carries TRBV28 and TRBJ1-5, with D possibly being TRBD1 (5 bases). CDR3 size: 15 residues. Germline CDR1 and CDR2: MDHEN and SYDVKM. The CDR3 DNA reads TGTGCCAGCAGATCTGGGAAGGGGAGCAGTCAGCCCCAGCATTTT. This gives the protein CASRSGKGSSQPQHF.

Turning to this clonotype: Because the CDR3's place on the DNA is in doubt, the DNA is left out and the CDR3 is given as listed by TCRdb. The chain is built from TRBV4-1 and TRBJ1-2; TRBD1 is taken as the D call from the table, unchecked against the DNA. Germline CDR1 and CDR2: MGHRA and YSYEKL. The CDR3 totals 15 residues, both ends included. This chain's CDR3 is CGSSQVEGGAYGCTF.

Of note for this clonotype: A read error may produce the germline difference seen at one junction end. Written as DNA, the CDR3 is TGTGCCAACAGTTTGGTGTATAGCTACGAGCAGTACTTC. It yields the protein CANSLVYSYEQYF. J is TRBJ2-7 and V is TRBV28; D unresolved. The CDR3 has 13 residues. Germline CDR1 reads MDHEN; CDR2 reads SYDVKM.

This clonotype was counted between two and nine times. This may arise from a read error, as a much more abundant clone is one base away. The V call is TRBV29-1, the J call TRBJ1-1; D gene ambiguous. Germline assignment: CDR1 SQVTM and CDR2 ANQGSEA. The CDR3 has 12 amino acids. The CDR3 here is CSVGGGGNEASF. Written as DNA, the CDR3 is TGCAGCGTTGGAGGTGGCGGCAATGAAGCTTCCTTT.

The rearrangement joins TRBV4-1 to TRBJ2-7; tentative D call: TRBD2 (7 bases). Trimming pared 1 base from V and 3 bases from J, leaving 25 bases between. The CDR3 sequence is 19 residues long. Germline V CDR1 and CDR2: MGHRA, YSYEKL. CDR3 protein: CASSQGINPGLGGVYEQYF. DNA of the CDR3: TGCGCCAGCAGCCAAGGGATAAACCCCGGACTAGGGGGAGTCTACGAGCAGTACTTC.

This clonotype was observed many times. This sequence joins TRBV12-3 or TRBV12-4 and TRBJ2-5, with 7 positions matching TRBD1. This CDR3 has 13 residues. The J segment lost 5 bases and the V segment lost 6 bases, leaving 6 bases of the junction unmatched. This CDR3 reads CASSTGDRETQYF. The CDR3 coding sequence is TGTGCCAGCAGCACAGGGGATAGGGAGACCCAGTACTTC.

The chain uses TRBV10-3 and TRBJ1-1; 7 nucleotides line up with TRBD1. Per germline, CDR1 ENHRY and CDR2 SYGVKD. The CDR3 is 14 amino acids. CDR3 DNA: TGTGCTATCGGTATTGGACAGGCGAACACTGAAGCTTTCTTT. It is translated as CAIGIGQANTEAFF.

This clonotype has a handful of counts. A junction end diverges from the germline sequence, so it may reflect a read error. The gene calls are TRBV12-3 or TRBV12-4 and TRBJ2-3; a possible D gene is TRBD2 (6 bases). The CDR3 covers 14 residues. CDR3 sequence: CARTDNHSGDTQYF. CDR3 nucleotide sequence: TGTGCCAGGACCGATAACCATTCGGGGGATACACAGTATTTT.